This T cell receptor beta chain comes out of a study of blood T cell repertoires in COVID-19. In the study overall: Acute-phase and convalescent COVID-19 samples originated in the United States, Italy and Spain.

Cohort 3 donors were reported recovered after two negative PCRs, clearance, or symptom resolution. As originally analysed: Reference gene primer amplification in the assay estimated nucleated cell counts. Assay used: immunoSEQ multiplex PCR; TCRdb lists only in-frame clones, some missing. V and J calls and clone size are those listed in that table; D and trimming were worked out from the DNA. Among hundreds of thousands of clones listed, about four fifths were seen once. The V end was cut by 1 base, the J end by 7 bases, with 11 bases between. The CDR3 spans 13 residues. Germline V gene lookup returns CDR1 SGHRS and CDR2 YFSETQ. The table lists this clone with a few counts.

Material for sequencing was PBMCs or T cells enriched from blood (not recorded which). The sequence was obtained from an older woman who had recovered from COVID-19. The rearrangement uses TRBV5-1 and TRBJ1-2; TRBD1 might be the D (5 bases). The CDR3 DNA is TGCGCCAGCAGCTTGTCAGGGTCGGGTGGCTACACCTTC. Its protein product is CASSLSGSGGYTF. The entire variable domain, with the rest obtained from reference TRBV5-1 and TRBJ1-2, is as follows: KAGVTQTPRYLIKTRGQQVTLSCSPISGHRSVSWYQQTPGQGLQFLFEYFSETQRNKGNFPGRFSGRQFSNSRSEMNVSTLELGDSALYLCASSLSGSGGYTFGSGTRLTVV.